This T cell receptor beta chain originates from a study of cytomegalovirus exposure and HLA in healthy donors. Germline V gene sequence: CDR1 SGHTA, CDR2 FQGTGA. With 5 bases removed from V and 9 bases from J, the gap between germline ends came to 26 bases. This CDR3 is built from 17 residues. PCR involved 60 Vbeta and 13 Jbeta primers. Profiled with immunoSEQ multiplex PCR; TCRdb holds only in-frame clones, not every one. The table includes roughly 100,000 clones, 70% to 80% detected once. The V gene is TRBV7-3, the J gene TRBJ2-1; D possibly corresponds to TRBD2 (6 bases). The receptor's source is a boy younger than 18 in good health and CMV-seronegative. Sequencing was performed on PBMCs. The CDR3 spells CASSLLTWLAIGIEQFF. The DNA of the CDR3 is TGTGCCAGCAGCCTATTGACTTGGCTAGCGATCGGCATTGAGCAGTTCTTC.